The clone carrying this TCR beta chain was seen more than once but under ten times. Other DNA sequences within the sample encode an identical CDR3. Assay: immunoSEQ multiplex PCR; the TCRdb copy retains only in-frame clones and omits some. This table has just under 150,000 clones, 85% appearing once. This sample stems from a study of blood T cell repertoires in COVID-19. The CDR3 is 15 residues long. Germline V gene sequence: CDR1 SNHLY, CDR2 FYNNEI. V lost 1 base to trimming and J lost 3 bases; unmatched junction nucleotides: 0. V is TRBV2 and J is TRBJ2-1, with 10 bases lining up with TRBD2. Sequenced: peripheral blood. The clonotype originates from a human donor with acute or convalescent COVID-19. The donor label of this sample is uncertain. Written as DNA, the CDR3 is TGTGCCAGCAGTGAAGGGACTAGCGGCTACAATGAGCAGTTCTTC. It specifies CASSEGTSGYNEQFF.